This section outlines one TCR beta chain sequence together with its context. Its target is unknown. V trimming: 3 bases; J trimming: 1 base; junction bases outside the gene matches: 8. Germline lookup yields CDR1 SQVTM and CDR2 ANQGSEA. This CDR3 spans 16 amino acids. Primers included in the PCR were 60 Vbeta and 13 Jbeta primers. Using immunoSEQ multiplex PCR, the repertoire was profiled, and TCRdb retains in-frame clones only, with some absent. The table lists 95,000 to 150,000 clones, around three quarters of them singletons. This entry is derived from a study of cytomegalovirus exposure and HLA in healthy donors. Study-wide results and caveats: Later findings reportedly placed an Asian-associated ancestry cluster below the approximately 670-donor mean for N-insertions.

This chain connects TRBV29-1 to TRBJ2-1; 8 bases are a match to TRBD1. This TCR was sampled from a human donor in good health. The material sequenced was PBMCs. The CDR3 spells CSVDPSRGPSYNEQFF. The CDR3 nucleotides read TGCAGCGTTGACCCAAGCAGGGGGCCGTCCTACAATGAGCAGTTCTTC.